The 9 T cell receptor beta chains below all came from one sample that was sequenced in a study of monozygotic twins with inflammatory bowel disease. Using the 5' RACE reads, TCRdb records one entry per CDR3 protein without DNA. The table lists some 450,000 distinct CDR3 sequences. Specimen: blood. Receptors were obtained from a human donor with ulcerative colitis or Crohn's disease, or a healthy co-twin of an affected twin (not recorded which).

The chain is built from TRBV7-9 and TRBJ1-1; absent DNA, TCRdb's TRBD1 call cannot be checked. The CDR3 spans 14 residues. Germline CDR1 reads SEHNR; CDR2 reads FQNEAQ (reference sequence). The CDR3 sequence: CASSSGNFGTEAFF.

The gene calls are TRBV7-2 and TRBJ2-5; there is no DNA to check the TCRdb D call of TRBD2. Germline V gene lookup returns CDR1 SGHTA and CDR2 FQGNSA. The CDR3 sequence is 16 residues long. CDR3 residues: CASSLARTSGQETQYF.

The chain links TRBV7-9 to TRBJ2-5; absent DNA, TCRdb's TRBD1 call cannot be checked. Germline V gives CDR1 SEHNR, CDR2 FQNEAQ (reference sequence). This CDR3 is built from 15 residues. CDR3 sequence: CASSSDRTGGWTQYF.

This chain joins TRBV20-1 and TRBJ2-3; the TRBD1 assignment by TCRdb is unverifiable without DNA. Germline lookup yields CDR1 DFQATT and CDR2 SNEGSKA (reference sequence). There are 14 residues in the CDR3. CDR3 amino acids: CSAPGFSATDTQYF.

This rearrangement joins TRBV11-2 to TRBJ2-1; TCRdb outputs TRBD1, but without DNA this stays unchecked. This CDR3 has 15 residues. The germline V gene has CDR1 SGHAT and CDR2 FQNNGV. CDR3: CASSFWTDAYNEQFF.

This chain's CDR3 is CASTPTGTGHTEAFF. The chain is built from TRBV3-1 and TRBJ1-1; TCRdb outputs TRBD1, but without DNA this stays unchecked. Germline CDR1 and CDR2: LGHDT and YNNKEL (reference sequence). The CDR3 runs to 15 residues.

The chain carries TRBV27 and TRBJ1-5; no DNA is available, so the TRBD1 call from TCRdb remains unchecked. CDR3 length: 14 residues. Per the germline V gene, CDR1 is MNHEY and CDR2 is SMNVEV (reference sequence). The CDR3 here is CASSFQGNRQPQHF.

This chain links TRBV5-4 with TRBJ2-1; TCRdb selects TRBD2, and the lack of DNA leaves this call unchecked. This CDR3 region has 18 residues. Germline CDR1 and CDR2: SGHNT and YYREEE (reference sequence). CDR3 sequence: CASSLALVGTSGNNEQFF.

The chain couples TRBV12-3 or TRBV12-4 to TRBJ1-4. The length of the CDR3 is 11 residues. The CDR3 spells CASRENEKLFF.